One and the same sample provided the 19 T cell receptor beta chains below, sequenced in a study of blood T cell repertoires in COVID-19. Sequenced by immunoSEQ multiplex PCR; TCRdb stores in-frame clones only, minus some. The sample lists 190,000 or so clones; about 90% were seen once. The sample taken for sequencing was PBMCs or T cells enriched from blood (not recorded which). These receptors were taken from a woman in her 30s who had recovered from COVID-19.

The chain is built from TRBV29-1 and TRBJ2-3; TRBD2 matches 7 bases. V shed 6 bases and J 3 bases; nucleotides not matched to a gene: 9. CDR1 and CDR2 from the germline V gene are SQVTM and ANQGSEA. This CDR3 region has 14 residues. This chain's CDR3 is CSVGGRGSTDTQYF. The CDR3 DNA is TGCAGCGTGGGGGGGAGGGGCTCGACAGATACGCAGTATTTT.

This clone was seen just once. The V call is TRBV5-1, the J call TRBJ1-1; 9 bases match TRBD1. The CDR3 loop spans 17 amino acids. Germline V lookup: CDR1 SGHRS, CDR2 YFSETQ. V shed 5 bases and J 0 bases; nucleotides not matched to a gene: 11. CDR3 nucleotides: TGCGCCAGCAGGCTGGGACAGGGAGTTGACGTGAACACTGAAGCTTTCTTT. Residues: CASRLGQGVDVNTEAFF.

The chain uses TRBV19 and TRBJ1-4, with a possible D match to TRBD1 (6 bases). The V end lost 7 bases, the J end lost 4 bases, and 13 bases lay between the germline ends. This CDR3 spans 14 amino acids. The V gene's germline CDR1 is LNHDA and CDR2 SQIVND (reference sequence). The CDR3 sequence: CASTRGADNEKLFF. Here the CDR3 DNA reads TGTGCCAGTACCCGGGGGGCAGATAATGAAAAACTGTTTTTT.

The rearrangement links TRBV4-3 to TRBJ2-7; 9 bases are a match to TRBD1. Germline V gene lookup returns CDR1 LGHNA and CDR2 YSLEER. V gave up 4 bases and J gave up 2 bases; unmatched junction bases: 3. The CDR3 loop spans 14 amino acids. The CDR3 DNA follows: TGCGCCAGCAGCCTTAGGGACAGGGCCTACGAGCAGTACTTC. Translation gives CASSLRDRAYEQYF.

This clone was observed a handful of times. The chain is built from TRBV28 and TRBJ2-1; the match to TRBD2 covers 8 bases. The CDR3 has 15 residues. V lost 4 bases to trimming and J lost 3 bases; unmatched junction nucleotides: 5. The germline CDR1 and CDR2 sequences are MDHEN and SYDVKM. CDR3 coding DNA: TGTGCCAGCAGTTATTCACTAGCGGTCTACAATGAGCAGTTCTTC. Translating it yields CASSYSLAVYNEQFF.

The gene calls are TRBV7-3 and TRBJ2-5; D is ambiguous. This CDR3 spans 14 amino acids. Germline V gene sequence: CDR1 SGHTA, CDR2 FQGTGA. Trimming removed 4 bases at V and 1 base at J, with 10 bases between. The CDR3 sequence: CASSSDTAQETQYF. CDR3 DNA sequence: TGTGCCAGCAGCTCAGATACAGCCCAAGAGACCCAGTACTTC.

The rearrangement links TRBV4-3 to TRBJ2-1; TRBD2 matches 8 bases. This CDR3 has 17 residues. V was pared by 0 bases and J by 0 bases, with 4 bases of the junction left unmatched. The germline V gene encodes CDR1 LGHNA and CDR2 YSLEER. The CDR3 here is CASSQDGSGSSYNEQFF. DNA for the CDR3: TGCGCCAGCAGCCAAGATGGCAGCGGGAGCTCCTACAATGAGCAGTTCTTC.

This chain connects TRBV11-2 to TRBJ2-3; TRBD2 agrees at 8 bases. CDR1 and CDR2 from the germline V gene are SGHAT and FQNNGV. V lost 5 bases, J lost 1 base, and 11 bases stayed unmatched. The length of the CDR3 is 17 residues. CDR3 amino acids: CASSNEYTGGGTDTQYF. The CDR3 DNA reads TGTGCCAGCAGCAACGAGTACACGGGGGGGGGCACAGATACGCAGTATTTT.

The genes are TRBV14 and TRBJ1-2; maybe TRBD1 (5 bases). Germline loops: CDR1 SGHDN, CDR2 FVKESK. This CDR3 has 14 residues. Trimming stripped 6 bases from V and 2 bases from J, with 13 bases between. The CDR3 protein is CASSPRGGNYGYTF. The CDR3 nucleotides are TGTGCCAGCAGTCCCCGTGGGGGGAACTATGGCTACACCTTC.

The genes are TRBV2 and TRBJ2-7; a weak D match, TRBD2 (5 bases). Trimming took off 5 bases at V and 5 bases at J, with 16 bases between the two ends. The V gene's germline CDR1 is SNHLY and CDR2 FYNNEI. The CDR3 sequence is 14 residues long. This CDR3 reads CASSPKRTENEQYF. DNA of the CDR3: TGTGCCAGCAGTCCTAAGCGGACTGAAAACGAGCAGTACTTC.

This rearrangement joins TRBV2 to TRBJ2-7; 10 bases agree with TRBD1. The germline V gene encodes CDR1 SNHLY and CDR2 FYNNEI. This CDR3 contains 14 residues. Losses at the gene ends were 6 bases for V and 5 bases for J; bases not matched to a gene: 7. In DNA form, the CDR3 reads TGTGCCAGCAGCTACGGGACAGGGGACCACGAGCAGTACTTC. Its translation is CASSYGTGDHEQYF.

This CDR3 is CASSFLSSGGTDTQYF. CDR3 DNA sequence: TGTGCCAGCAGCTTTTTAAGTAGCGGGGGCACAGATACGCAGTATTTT. This chain joins TRBV13 and TRBJ2-3; 8 bases agree with TRBD2. CDR3 length: 16 residues. Trimming at V came to 3 bases and at J to 1 base, leaving 6 bases not matched to a gene. Germline CDR1 reads PRHDT; CDR2 reads FYEKMQ (reference sequence).

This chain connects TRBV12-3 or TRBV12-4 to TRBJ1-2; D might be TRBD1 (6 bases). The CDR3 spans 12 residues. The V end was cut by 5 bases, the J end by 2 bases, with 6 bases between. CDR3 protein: CASSTGNYGYTF. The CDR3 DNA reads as TGTGCCAGCAGTACAGGGAACTATGGCTACACCTTC.

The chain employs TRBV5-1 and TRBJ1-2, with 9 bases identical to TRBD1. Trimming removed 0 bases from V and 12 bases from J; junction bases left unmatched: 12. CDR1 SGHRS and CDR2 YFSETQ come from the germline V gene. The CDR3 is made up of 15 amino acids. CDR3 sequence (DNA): TGCGCCAGCAGCTTGGAACTGACAGGGGGAGACGCGGACACCTTC. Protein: CASSLELTGGDADTF.

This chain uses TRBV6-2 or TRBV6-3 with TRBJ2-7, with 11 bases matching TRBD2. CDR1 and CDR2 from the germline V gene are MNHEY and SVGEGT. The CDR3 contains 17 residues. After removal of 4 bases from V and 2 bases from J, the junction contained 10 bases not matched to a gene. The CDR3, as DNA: TGTGCCAGCAGTTCCGCCCGACTAGCGGGGACCCCCTACGAGCAGTACTTC. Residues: CASSSARLAGTPYEQYF.

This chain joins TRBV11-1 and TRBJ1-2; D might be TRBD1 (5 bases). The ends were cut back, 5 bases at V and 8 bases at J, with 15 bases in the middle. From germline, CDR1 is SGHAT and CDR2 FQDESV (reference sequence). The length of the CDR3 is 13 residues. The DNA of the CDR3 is TGTGCCAGCAGCGCAGGGAGGTTGAACGGCTACACCTTC. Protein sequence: CASSAGRLNGYTF.

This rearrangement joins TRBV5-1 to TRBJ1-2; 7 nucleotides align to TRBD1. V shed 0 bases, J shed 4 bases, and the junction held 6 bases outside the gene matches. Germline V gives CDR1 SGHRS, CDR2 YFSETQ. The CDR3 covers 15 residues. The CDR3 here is CASSLAFRDSYGYTF. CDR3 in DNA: TGCGCCAGCAGCTTGGCCTTCCGGGACAGCTATGGCTACACCTTC.

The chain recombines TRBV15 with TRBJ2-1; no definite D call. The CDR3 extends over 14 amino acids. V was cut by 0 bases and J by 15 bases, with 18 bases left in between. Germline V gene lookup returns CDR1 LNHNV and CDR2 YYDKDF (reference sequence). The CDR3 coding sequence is TGTGCCACCAGCAGAGACCCAGAGGCTAGATTCCCGTTCTTC. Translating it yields CATSRDPEARFPFF.

The CDR3 nucleotides are TGTGCCAGCTCACCCTTGGAGGGAGATACGCAGTATTTT. This gives the protein CASSPLEGDTQYF. The chain is built from TRBV18 and TRBJ2-3; a weak D match, TRBD2 (6 bases). CDR3 length: 13 residues. The germline gives CDR1 KGHSH, CDR2 LQKENI. The V gene lost 3 bases and the J gene lost 5 bases, with 9 bases spanning the gap.